At least ten counts were recorded for the clone carrying this T cell receptor (beta chain). What it recognizes is unknown. Template switching introduced a universal primer site, and the cDNA bore unique molecular identifiers. TCRdb fed the 5' RACE reads into MiXCR, producing one record per CDR3 protein. This table holds 700,000 or so distinct CDR3 sequences, 8.6% found once. The sample comes from a study of identical twins. Germline assignment: CDR1 SQVTM and CDR2 ANQGSEA. The CDR3 covers 13 residues. Trimming cost V 6 bases and J 0 bases, with 11 bases left between them. The study's findings and limits: The presence of invariant MAIT and iNKT cells could partly confound analyses of zero-insertion sequences.

The data were also submitted as part of a second study, on yellow fever vaccine responses in identical twins.

The chain uses TRBV29-1 and TRBJ1-2, with unresolved D. Sequences were obtained from PBMCs. This sequence originates from a woman younger than 35 in good health. The CDR3 protein is CSVGQRANYGYTF. In nucleotides, the CDR3 is TGCAGCGTAGGTCAACGAGCTAACTATGGCTACACCTTC.